The clone carrying this T cell receptor beta chain was picked up one time. With a J-beta primer mix and a sample-barcoded 5' primer, a second PCR ran about 7 to 12 cycles. TCRdb recomputed calls from the 5' RACE reads with MiXCR, one row per CDR3 protein. The sample carries around 1,500,000 distinct CDR3 sequences, 35% to 45% recorded once. The data originate from a study of blood T cells in healthy people across ages. With 6 bases removed from V and 0 bases from J, the gap between germline ends came to 8 bases. This CDR3 contains 12 residues. Germline CDR1 reads SQVTM; CDR2 reads ANQGSEA. J is TRBJ1-1 and V is TRBV29-1; D not certain. The material sequenced was blood. This clonotype was sampled from a woman aged 18 to 35 in good health. CDR3 nucleotide sequence: TGCAGCGTGTTCTTATTGAACACTGAAGCTTTCTTT. Amino acid sequence: CSVFLLNTEAFF.